One and the same sample provided the 26 T cell receptor beta chains below, sequenced in a study of metastatic and nonmetastatic thyroid tumors. Thyroid surgery took place with no prior treatment in any patient. TCRdb reprocessed the PCR reads using MiXCR. Of about 35,000 clones in the sample, less than 30% were seen once. Sequenced: blood. These receptors originate from a female donor with papillary thyroid cancer or a benign thyroid nodule (not recorded which). Some clones in this sample may be carry-over from other donors' samples.

This chain joins TRBV28 and TRBJ1-6; 7 bases align to TRBD1. The CDR3 totals 15 residues. V was pared by 6 bases and J by 7 bases, with 9 bases of the junction left unmatched. CDR1 and CDR2 (germline): MDHEN, SYDVKM. The CDR3 DNA sequence: TGTGCCAGCAGGGGGACAGAACCAACCAATTCACCCCTCCACTTT. Its translation: CASRGTEPTNSPLHF.

As for this clone: The junction and the germline gene differ at one end; a read error may be behind it. The chain uses TRBV5-1 and TRBJ1-2; D is uncertain. CDR1 SGHRS and CDR2 YFSETQ come from the germline V gene. The CDR3 runs to 12 residues. CDR3 sequence reads: CASSLSAYVYTF. The CDR3, as DNA: TGCGCCAGCAGCTTGTCGGCCTATGTCTACACCTTC.

The rearrangement links TRBV13 to TRBJ2-7, with D maybe TRBD1 (6 bases). The CDR3 is 14 residues long. Trimming shortened V by 5 bases and J by 4 bases, and 15 bases separated the two germline ends. The germline gives CDR1 PRHDT, CDR2 FYEKMQ (reference sequence). The CDR3 sequence: CASSLRPQGYEQYF. The CDR3 nucleotides are TGTGCCAGCAGCCTAAGACCACAGGGATACGAGCAGTACTTC.

This clone was observed at least ten times. The chain combines TRBV3-1 with TRBJ2-1, with 10 nucleotides matching TRBD2. This CDR3 comprises 18 residues. V was pared by 0 bases and J by 3 bases, with 8 bases of the junction left unmatched. Germline V CDR1 and CDR2: LGHDT, YNNKEL (reference sequence). The CDR3 spells CASSQDFPTSGLYNEQFF. The CDR3 nucleotides are TGTGCCAGCAGCCAAGATTTTCCGACTAGCGGGCTCTACAATGAGCAGTTCTTC.

This clone was counted ten times or more. The chain joins TRBV24-1 to TRBJ1-6; D gene uncertain. V lost 9 bases, J lost 10 bases, and 21 bases lay in between. CDR3 size: 15 residues. In germline, CDR1 is KGHDR, CDR2 SFDVKD. Written as DNA, the CDR3 is TGTGCCACCCCCCCCCCGCCCGGAAGAGGATCACCCCTCCACTTT. The encoded protein is CATPPPPGRGSPLHF.

The chain couples TRBV6-2 or TRBV6-3 to TRBJ2-2, with D possibly matching TRBD2 (6 bases). Trimming removed 2 bases at V and 4 bases at J, with 23 bases between. The CDR3 has 19 residues. Germline V gives CDR1 MNHEY, CDR2 SVGEGT. The CDR3 region has the DNA TGTGCCAGCAGTTACAGTCTCGTCTTTGGGGGGAGTCCCACCGGGGAGCTGTTTTTT. This gives the protein CASSYSLVFGGSPTGELFF.

The table lists this clone with a few counts. V and J are TRBV19 and TRBJ1-3; 7 bases map to TRBD1. V lost 8 bases, J lost 1 base, and 5 bases stayed unmatched. The CDR3 is 14 residues long. CDR1 LNHDA and CDR2 SQIVND come from the germline V gene (reference sequence). The CDR3 bases are TGTGCCAGTCAGGGGGACTGGTCTGGAAACACCATATATTTT. Translating it yields CASQGDWSGNTIYF.

The sample holds many counts of this clone. V is TRBV5-4 and J is TRBJ2-5; D possibly corresponds to TRBD2 (6 bases). CDR3 length: 15 residues. Trimming removed 4 bases from V and 1 base from J, with 14 bases in between. The germline gives CDR1 SGHNT, CDR2 YYREEE (reference sequence). CDR3 in DNA: TGTGCCAGCAGCATGGGAGGCTCCTTCCAAGAGACCCAGTACTTC. Its translation is CASSMGGSFQETQYF.

The chain carries TRBV6-4 and TRBJ1-1; D is ambiguous. The V gene lost 2 bases and the J gene lost 5 bases, with 9 bases spanning the gap. The CDR3 extends over 13 amino acids. Germline V gives CDR1 MRHNA, CDR2 SNTAGT. This CDR3 is CASSDGEQTEAFF. As DNA, the CDR3 is TGTGCCAGCAGTGACGGGGAGCAGACTGAAGCTTTCTTT.

The chain combines TRBV28 with TRBJ2-2; 12 bases are shared with TRBD2. The V and J ends lost 3 bases and 4 bases, in that order; junction bases with no gene match: 0. The CDR3 runs to 15 residues. The V gene's germline CDR1 is MDHEN and CDR2 SYDVKM. The CDR3 loop is CASSLGLAGTGELFF. CDR3 sequence (DNA): TGTGCCAGCAGTTTGGGACTAGCGGGCACCGGGGAGCTGTTTTTT.

Many counts were recorded for this clone. The chain carries TRBV6-1 and TRBJ2-1, with D possibly TRBD2 on 7 matching bases. In germline, CDR1 is MNHNS, CDR2 SASEGT. The CDR3 length is 15 residues. V dropped 2 bases and J dropped 3 bases, with 11 bases sitting between them. In DNA form, the CDR3 reads TGTGCCAGCAGTGAAAGGGGGGGGGACTACAATGAGCAGTTCTTC. It codes for CASSERGGDYNEQFF.

At least ten counts were recorded for this clone. The rearrangement joins TRBV2 to TRBJ1-1; D gene ambiguous. The germline CDR1 and CDR2 sequences are SNHLY and FYNNEI. Trimming took 7 bases from V and 5 from J, leaving 17 bases between them. The CDR3 runs 14 residues. The CDR3 region is CASIPERVGTEAFF. CDR3 nucleotides: TGTGCCAGCATCCCAGAGAGGGTGGGGACTGAAGCTTTCTTT. The variable domain in full, completed from reference TRBV2 and TRBJ1-1, reads EPEVTQTPSHQVTQMGQEVILRCVPISNHLYFYWYRQILGQKVEFLVSFYNNEISEKSEIFDDQFSVERPDGSNFTLKIRSTKLEDSAMYFCASIPERVGTEAFFGQGTRLTVV.

This clone was picked up many times. The J gene is TRBJ2-3, the V gene TRBV7-3, with D perhaps being TRBD1 or TRBD2 (5 bases each). The CDR3 is 16 amino acids. The germline gives CDR1 SGHTA, CDR2 FQGTGA. The ends were cut back, 5 bases at V and 2 bases at J, with 17 bases in the middle. The CDR3 nucleotides read TGTGCCAGCAGCCGGGGTGGGGGACGGACCACAGATACGCAGTATTTT. Residues: CASSRGGGRTTDTQYF.

This clone was seen at least ten times. The chain joins TRBV20-1 to TRBJ1-5; D is uncertain. V was cut by 4 bases and J by 0 bases, with 7 bases left in between. Germline loops: CDR1 DFQATT, CDR2 SNEGSKA (reference sequence). The CDR3 is 13 amino acids. CDR3: CSANWDSNQPQHF. The CDR3 region has the DNA TGCAGTGCTAACTGGGATAGCAATCAGCCCCAGCATTTT.

This clone was seen more than once but under ten times. Other DNA sequences in this sample translate to the same CDR3. The chain has TRBV9 and TRBJ2-1; tentative D call: TRBD1 (5 bases). V was cut by 4 bases and J by 5 bases, with 13 bases left in between. Per the germline V gene, CDR1 is SGDLS and CDR2 is YYNGEE. CDR3 size: 14 residues. CDR3 loop: CASSRVPGHNEQFF. In DNA, the CDR3 is TGTGCCAGCAGCCGTGTCCCAGGGCACAATGAGCAGTTCTTC.

The CDR3 reads CASSVGSSEQYF. The CDR3 DNA is TGCGCCAGCAGCGTAGGATCATCCGAGCAGTACTTC. This chain uses TRBV5-1 with TRBJ2-7; D unresolved. The length of the CDR3 is 12 residues. From germline, CDR1 is SGHRS and CDR2 YFSETQ. V lost 4 bases and J lost 6, with 11 bases in between.

This clone was picked up many times. The chain employs TRBV11-3 and TRBJ2-1, with 7 nucleotides matching TRBD2. The CDR3 contains 16 residues. Per the germline V gene, CDR1 is SGHNT and CDR2 is YENEEA. V lost 5 bases to trimming and J lost 8 bases; unmatched junction nucleotides: 15. CDR3 nucleotide sequence: TGTGCCAGCAGCCCCCTACGAGGGACTAACATCTATGAGCAGTTCTTC. Protein: CASSPLRGTNIYEQFF.

This clone has more than one count but fewer than ten. The rearrangement uses TRBV27 and TRBJ2-1; a possible D gene is TRBD2 (5 bases). Germline CDR1 and CDR2: MNHEY and SMNVEV (reference sequence). Trimming removed 0 bases at V and 7 bases at J, with 13 bases between. This CDR3 spans 15 amino acids. In DNA, the CDR3 is TGTGCCAGCAGTTTATCCGGGGTTAGCCAAAATGAGCAGTTCTTC. Its translation is CASSLSGVSQNEQFF.

This clone is deemed medium-sized. This chain links TRBV19 with TRBJ1-1, with TRBD1 matching over 8 bases. Germline assignment: CDR1 LNHDA and CDR2 SQIVND (reference sequence). The J segment lost 1 base and the V segment lost 5 bases, leaving 9 bases of the junction unmatched. The CDR3 consists of 16 residues. The CDR3 protein is CASSDPQGARNTEAFF. The CDR3 DNA reads TGTGCCAGTAGTGATCCCCAGGGGGCGCGGAACACTGAAGCTTTCTTT.

The sample holds many counts of this clone. The chain recombines TRBV2 with TRBJ1-3; 7 positions match TRBD1. The CDR3 runs 15 residues. V trimming: 6 bases; J trimming: 1 base; junction bases outside the gene matches: 6. Germline V gives CDR1 SNHLY, CDR2 FYNNEI. Written as DNA, the CDR3 is TGTGCCAGCAGCCCCGGGACAGCTTCTGGAAACACCATATATTTT. Amino acids: CASSPGTASGNTIYF.

This clone has only a few counts. V gene TRBV6-1 combines with J gene TRBJ2-5, with D maybe TRBD2 (5 bases). Germline V lookup: CDR1 MNHNS, CDR2 SASEGT. The CDR3 covers 18 residues. The V and J ends lost 2 bases and 6 bases respectively, with 25 bases between them. As DNA, the CDR3 is TGTGCCAGCAGTGAAATTCCGCCTGGCAGGAGGATATCGAAGACCCAGTACTTC. The encoded protein is CASSEIPPGRRISKTQYF.

The chain uses TRBV28 and TRBJ2-3, with 9 bases fitting TRBD1. Trimming cost V 6 bases and J 0 bases; bases outside gene matches: 4. CDR3 size: 15 residues. CDR1 and CDR2 from the germline V gene are MDHEN and SYDVKM. In nucleotides, the CDR3 is TGTGCCAGCAGGGGACAGGGCGCTAGCACAGATACGCAGTATTTT. Its translation: CASRGQGASTDTQYF.

This clone counts as medium-sized. The chain uses TRBV4-1 and TRBJ1-5; D is uncertain. The germline V gene has CDR1 MGHRA and CDR2 YSYEKL. There are 13 residues in the CDR3. Trimming cost V 4 bases and J 5 bases, with 9 bases left between them. CDR3 nucleotides: TGCGCCAGCAGCCGACCCCTTGATCAGCCCCAGCATTTT. This translates into CASSRPLDQPQHF.

This chain connects TRBV11-1 to TRBJ2-2; TRBD2 matches at 11 bases. The ends lost 0 bases at V and 2 bases at J; junction bases unmatched: 5. The CDR3 has 18 amino acids. Germline V gives CDR1 SGHAT, CDR2 FQDESV (reference sequence). CDR3 nucleotides: TGTGCCAGCAGCTTAGCAACTAGCGGGGGTCCTAACACCGGGGAGCTGTTTTTT. Translation gives CASSLATSGGPNTGELFF.

Points on this clone: A read error is likely, as this CDR3 ends without the conserved phenylalanine or tryptophan. The chain is built from TRBV10-3 and TRBJ2-3; TRBD2 aligns across 7 bases. The CDR3 has 13 amino acids. Germline assignment: CDR1 ENHRY and CDR2 SYGVKD. CDR3 nucleotide sequence: TGTTCCATCAGTGAGTCGGGAGGAGATACGCAGTATATT. Translated: CSISESGGDTQYI.

This clone was found once. This could be a read error, since a much larger clone is one nucleotide away. The rearrangement links TRBV20-1 to TRBJ2-5; D may be TRBD1 or TRBD2 (7 bases each). V lost 4 bases and J 10 bases, leaving 16 bases between the germline ends. CDR3 length equals 12 residues. Germline V lookup: CDR1 DFQATT, CDR2 SNEGSKA (reference sequence). In DNA form, the CDR3 reads TGCAGTGCTAACAGGGGAGGGGTGAACCAGTACTTC. Residues: CSANRGGVNQYF.